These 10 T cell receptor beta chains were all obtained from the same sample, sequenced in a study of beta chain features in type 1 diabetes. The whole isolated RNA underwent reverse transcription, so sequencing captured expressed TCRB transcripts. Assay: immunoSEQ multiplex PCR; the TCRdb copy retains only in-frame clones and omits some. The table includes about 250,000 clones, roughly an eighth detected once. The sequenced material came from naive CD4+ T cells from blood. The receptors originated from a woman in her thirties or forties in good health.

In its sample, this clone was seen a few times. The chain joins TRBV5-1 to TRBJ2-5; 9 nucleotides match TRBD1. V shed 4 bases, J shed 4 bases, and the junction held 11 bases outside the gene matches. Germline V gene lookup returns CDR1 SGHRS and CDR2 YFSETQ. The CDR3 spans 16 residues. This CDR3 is CASSERTGDGLETQYF. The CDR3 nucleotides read TGCGCCAGCAGCGAAAGGACAGGGGACGGCTTAGAGACCCAGTACTTC. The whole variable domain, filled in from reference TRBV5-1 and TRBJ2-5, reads KAGVTQTPRYLIKTRGQQVTLSCSPISGHRSVSWYQQTPGQGLQFLFEYFSETQRNKGNFPGRFSGRQFSNSRSEMNVSTLELGDSALYLCASSERTGDGLETQYFGPGTRLLVL.

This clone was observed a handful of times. CDR3 sequence (DNA): TGCGCCAGCAGCCAAGAGGGGTGGGCAGCGGGGATATCCTACAATGAGCAGTTCTTC. Encoded protein: CASSQEGWAAGISYNEQFF. This chain connects TRBV4-3 to TRBJ2-1; 7 nucleotides agree with TRBD2. CDR3 length: 19 amino acids. With V trimmed by 0 bases and J by 1 base, 12 bases remained unmatched. Germline CDR1 is LGHNA and CDR2 is YSLEER.

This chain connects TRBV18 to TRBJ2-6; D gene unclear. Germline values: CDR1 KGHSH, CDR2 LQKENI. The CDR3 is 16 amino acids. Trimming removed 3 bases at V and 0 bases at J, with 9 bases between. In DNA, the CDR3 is TGTGCCAGCTCACCGGCAGGCTTCTCTGGGGCCAACGTCCTGACTTTC. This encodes CASSPAGFSGANVLTF.

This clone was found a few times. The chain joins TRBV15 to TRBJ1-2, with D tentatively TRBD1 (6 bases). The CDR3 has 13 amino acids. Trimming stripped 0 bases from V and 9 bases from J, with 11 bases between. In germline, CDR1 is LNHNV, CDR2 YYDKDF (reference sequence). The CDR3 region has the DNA TGTGCCACCAGCAGAGATGCGACAGGTCGCTACACCTTC. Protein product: CATSRDATGRYTF.

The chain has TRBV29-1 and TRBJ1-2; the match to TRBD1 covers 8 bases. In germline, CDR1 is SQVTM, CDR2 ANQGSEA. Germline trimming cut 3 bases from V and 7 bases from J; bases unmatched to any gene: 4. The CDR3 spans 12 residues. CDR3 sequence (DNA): TGCAGCGTTGAGGGACAGGTGTTTGGCTACACCTTC. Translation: CSVEGQVFGYTF.

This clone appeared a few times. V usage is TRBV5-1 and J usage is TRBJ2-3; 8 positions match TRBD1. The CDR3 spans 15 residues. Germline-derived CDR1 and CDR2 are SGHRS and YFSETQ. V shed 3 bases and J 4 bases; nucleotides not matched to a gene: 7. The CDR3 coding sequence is TGCGCCAGCAGCTCCTGGACAGGGTCTCCAGATACGCAGTATTTT. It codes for CASSSWTGSPDTQYF.

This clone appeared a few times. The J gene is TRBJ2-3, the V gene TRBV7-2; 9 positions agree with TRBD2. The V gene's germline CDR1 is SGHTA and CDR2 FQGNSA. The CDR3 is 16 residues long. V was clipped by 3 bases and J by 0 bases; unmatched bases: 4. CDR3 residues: CASSFTSGSSTDTQYF. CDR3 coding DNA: TGTGCCAGCAGCTTCACTAGCGGGTCTAGCACAGATACGCAGTATTTT.

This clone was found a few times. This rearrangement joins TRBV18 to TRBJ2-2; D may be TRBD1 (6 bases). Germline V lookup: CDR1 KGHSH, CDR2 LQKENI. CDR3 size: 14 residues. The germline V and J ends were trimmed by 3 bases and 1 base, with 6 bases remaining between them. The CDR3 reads CASSPTGNTGELFF. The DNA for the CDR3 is TGTGCCAGCTCACCGACAGGGAACACCGGGGAGCTGTTTTTT.

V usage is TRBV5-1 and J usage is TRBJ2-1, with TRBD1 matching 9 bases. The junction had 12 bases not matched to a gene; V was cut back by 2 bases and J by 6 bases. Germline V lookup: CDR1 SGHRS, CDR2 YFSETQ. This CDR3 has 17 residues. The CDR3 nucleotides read TGCGCCAGCAGCTTTTCACCGGCGGGACAGGGCACCAATGAGCAGTTCTTC. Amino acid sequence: CASSFSPAGQGTNEQFF.

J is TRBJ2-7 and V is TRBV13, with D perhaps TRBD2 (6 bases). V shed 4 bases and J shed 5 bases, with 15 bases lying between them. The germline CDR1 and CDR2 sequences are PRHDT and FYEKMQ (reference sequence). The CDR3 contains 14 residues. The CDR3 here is CASSSSAGSNEQYF. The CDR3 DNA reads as TGTGCCAGCAGCTCAAGTGCGGGGTCTAACGAGCAGTACTTC.